The subject of this entry is one T cell receptor (beta chain). Its antigen is currently unknown. The CDR3 extends over 14 amino acids. V trimming: 7 bases; J trimming: 2 bases; junction bases outside the gene matches: 7. Germline V gene sequence: CDR1 SGHRS, CDR2 YFSETQ. The data originate from a study of T cells after yellow fever vaccination. Points from the study as a whole: The booster saw the reappearance of most primary-vaccination clones (about 95% CD4, 88% CD8).

From the 5' RACE reads, TCRdb called clonotypes with MiXCR, one entry per CDR3 protein. The sample records hundreds of thousands of distinct CDR3 sequences, around an eighth being singletons. The sequencing used PBMCs, collected on the day of the yellow fever booster vaccination. The J gene is TRBJ2-7, the V gene TRBV5-1, with TRBD1 matching over 9 bases. The clonotype was recovered from a man aged 30 to 45 who received the YFV17D yellow fever vaccine. CDR3 in DNA: TGCGCCAGCGGGACGGGACAGGGCCCCTACGAGCAGTACTTC. Its translation: CASGTGQGPYEQYF.